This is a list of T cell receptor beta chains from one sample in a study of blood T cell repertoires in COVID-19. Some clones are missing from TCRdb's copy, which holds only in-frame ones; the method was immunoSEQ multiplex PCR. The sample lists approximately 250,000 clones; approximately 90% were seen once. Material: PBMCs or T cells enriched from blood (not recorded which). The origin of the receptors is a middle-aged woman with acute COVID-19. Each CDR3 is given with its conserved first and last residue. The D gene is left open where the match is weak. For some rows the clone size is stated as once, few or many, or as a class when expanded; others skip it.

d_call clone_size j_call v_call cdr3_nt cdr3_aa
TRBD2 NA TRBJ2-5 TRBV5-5 TGTGCCAGCAGTGTCATAGCGGGGGGCCAAGAGACCCAGTACTTC CASSVIAGGQETQYF
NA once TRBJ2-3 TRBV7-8 TGTGCCAGCAGCTTAGTAAGGCCAGGGAGGATGGGAGCAGATACGCAGTATTTT CASSLVRPGRMGADTQYF
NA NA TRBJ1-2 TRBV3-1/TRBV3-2 TGTGCCAGCAGCTCACCGAGGGTAGTGTGGGGCTACACCTTC CASSSPRVVWGYTF
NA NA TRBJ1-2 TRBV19 TGTGCCAGTAGTACAAGACAGTTGCTCTATGGCTACACCTTC CASSTRQLLYGYTF
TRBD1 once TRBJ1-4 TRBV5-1 TGCGCCAGCAGCTTGACCGGGACAGGCTCCTCAAAACTGTTTTTT CASSLTGTGSSKLFF
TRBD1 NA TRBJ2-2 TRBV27 TGTGCCAGCAGTCGATATCCGGGACAGGGGAAGACCGGGGAGCTGTTTTTT CASSRYPGQGKTGELFF
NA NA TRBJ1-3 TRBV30 TGTGCCTGGACTCAAAGGGAGGGGACGCGAGGAAACACCATATATTTT CAWTQREGTRGNTIYF
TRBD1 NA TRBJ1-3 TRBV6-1 TGTGCCAGCAGTGAAGCTCGACAGGGGTTCTCTGGAAACACCATATATTTT CASSEARQGFSGNTIYF
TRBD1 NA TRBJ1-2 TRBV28 TGTGCCAGCAGCTCGGGACAGGGCGCGTATGGCTACACCTTC CASSSGQGAYGYTF
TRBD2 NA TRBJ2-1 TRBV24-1 TGTGCCACCAGTGATCCCACGTCTAGCGGGAGAGGCAATGAGCAGTTCTTC CATSDPTSSGRGNEQFF
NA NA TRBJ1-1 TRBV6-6 TGTGCCAGCAGTTACTCGCCTCAGGGGTTTGAAGCTTTCTTT CASSYSPQGFEAFF
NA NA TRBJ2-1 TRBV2 TGTGCCAGCAGTGGGACAAATCGCTACAATGAGCAGTTCTTC CASSGTNRYNEQFF
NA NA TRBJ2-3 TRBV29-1 TGCAGCGTGGGTGCGGGGGCTATGGATACGCAGTATTTT CSVGAGAMDTQYF
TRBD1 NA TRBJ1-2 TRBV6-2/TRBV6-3 TGTGCCAGCAGTTGGACAGGGGAGGTGGCTGGCTACACCTTC CASSWTGEVAGYTF
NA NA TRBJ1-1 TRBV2 TGTGCCAGCAGTCCTCCGTTACTTATGAACACTGAAGCTTTCTTT CASSPPLLMNTEAFF
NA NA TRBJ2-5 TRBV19 TGTGCCAGTAGTGTCTCGGGAGCAGAAGAGACCCAGTACTTC CASSVSGAEETQYF
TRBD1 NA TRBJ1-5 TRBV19 TGTGCCAGTAGTATAAGTGGAGGGGGCATCAATCAGCCCCAGCATTTT CASSISGGGINQPQHF
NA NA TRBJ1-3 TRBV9 TGTGCCAGCAGCGTAGTTCCAGGGGAAGGAAACACCATATATTTT CASSVVPGEGNTIYF
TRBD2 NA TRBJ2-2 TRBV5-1 TGCGCCAGCAGCCGGGGGGGCCTTGACACCGGGGAGCTGTTTTTT CASSRGGLDTGELFF
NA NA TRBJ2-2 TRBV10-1 TGCGCCAGCGGGGGACATTCCGGGGAGCTGTTTTTT CASGGHSGELFF
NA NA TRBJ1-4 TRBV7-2 TGTGCCAGCAGCTTATCTGCAACTAATGAAAAACTGTTTTTT CASSLSATNEKLFF
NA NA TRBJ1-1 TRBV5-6 TGTGCCAGCAGCCCGGTAGGGGCCCTCAACACTGAAGCTTTCTTT CASSPVGALNTEAFF
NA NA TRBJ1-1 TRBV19 TGTGCCAGTAGTATTTTTTCCACAGGGAAAGTTCCTGAAGCTTTCTTT CASSIFSTGKVPEAFF